The entry that follows covers one TCR beta chain sequence. The table lists this clone with many counts. Its antigen is not yet known. Compared with germline, one end of the junction differs, possibly owing to a read error. No treatment had been received by any patient before thyroid surgery. Using T-cell receptor beta sequencing, the study looked back at clinical samples from patients collected from about 2011 to 2018. The data were obtained in a study of metastatic and nonmetastatic thyroid tumors (TCRdb year 2020). Looking at the study overall: Repertoires were compared across peripheral blood and tumor or nodule tissue samples from malignant and benign thyroid patients. Overall results and qualifications from the work: TCR beta diversity was reported as significantly higher in malignant tumors than in benign nodules, in both blood and tumor samples.

The germline V gene gives CDR1 as SNHLY and CDR2 as FYNNEI. Spanning cysteine to phenylalanine, the CDR3 consists of 13 amino acids. Only the CDR3 DNA stays, 39 bases, in frame from base 1. The method behind the library was PCR. TCRdb lists the instrument as Illumina HiSeq 4000. High-throughput sequencing was used to profile the TCR beta-chain CDR3 region of each patient. The study's own analysis went as follows. The researchers built a classifier to tell apart papillary thyroid cancer patients with distant metastasis, based on CDR3 differences among clinicopathological groups. The Shannon index was used to measure repertoire diversity, and the Morisita-Horn index was used to measure how similar tumor and blood repertoires were. The public reads were run again by TCRdb, first through fastp at Q25 and then through MiXCR, and only productive beta chains were kept. Here the V and J calls rest on TCRdb's processing, not on the authors' analysis. Here the sample has about 45,000 clones; less than 5% occur a single time. In total, the top ten clones hold roughly a tenth of the sample.

Here the chain combines TRBV2 and TRBJ2-5, with the D call perhaps TRBD1 or TRBD2, as 7 bases match in each case. This clonotype was obtained from a female donor with papillary thyroid cancer or a benign thyroid nodule (not recorded which). Some clones in this sample may be carry-over from other donors' samples. What was sequenced was blood. The CDR3 amino acid sequence is: CASSERNGGTVRF. The DNA reads as follows: TGTGCCAGCAGTGAGAGGAACGGGGGGACAGTCCGCTTC.